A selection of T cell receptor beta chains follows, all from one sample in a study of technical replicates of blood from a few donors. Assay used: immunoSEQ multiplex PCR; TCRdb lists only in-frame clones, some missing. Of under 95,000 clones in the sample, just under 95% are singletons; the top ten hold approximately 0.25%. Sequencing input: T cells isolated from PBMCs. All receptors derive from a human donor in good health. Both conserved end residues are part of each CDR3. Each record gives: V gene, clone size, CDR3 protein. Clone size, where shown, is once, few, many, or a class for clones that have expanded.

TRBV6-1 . CAITTIQGEWDGYTF
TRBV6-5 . CASSYRTEAFF
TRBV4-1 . CASSQEGLAGAEEQYF
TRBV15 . CATSRDWAHQQGGYSNQPQHF
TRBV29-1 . CSVEVNELEQFF
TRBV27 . CASRLGTANTEAFF
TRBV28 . CASSLLREESATNEKLFF
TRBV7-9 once CASSLKGGGEAFF
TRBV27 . CASYSGISVNEQFF
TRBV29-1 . CSVSGMNTGELFF
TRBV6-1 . CASSEPHRGSNTEAFF
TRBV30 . CAWFTGTGNTEAFF
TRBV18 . CASFSFPGQGSLEQFF
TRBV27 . CASSPYSGRGPDTQYF
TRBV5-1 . CASRSGLAGPPGYEQYF